This is a list of T cell receptor beta chains from one sample in a study of tumor-infiltrating lymphocytes in localized non-small cell lung cancer. Method: immunoSEQ multiplex PCR; TCRdb's copy keeps in-frame clones and lacks some. Among 13,000 or so clones listed, around 68% were seen once. The sequenced sample consisted of uninvolved lung tissue not adjacent to the tumor. The source of these receptors is a human donor with non-small cell lung cancer. Both conserved end residues are part of each CDR3. The D gene is left open where the match is weak. Expanded clones are given a class, and other clones once, few, many or no size at all.

J gene: TRBJ2-7
clone size: -
V gene: TRBV5-4
D gene: TRBD1
CDR3 protein: CASSVPGQPSYEQYF
CDR3 DNA: TGTGCCAGCAGCGTACCGGGACAGCCCTCCTACGAGCAGTACTTC

J gene: TRBJ2-2
clone size: -
V gene: TRBV13
D gene: -
CDR3 protein: CASSHGLNTGELFF
CDR3 DNA: TGTGCCAGCAGCCATGGGCTGAACACCGGGGAGCTGTTTTTT

J gene: TRBJ1-6
clone size: -
V gene: TRBV6-1
D gene: TRBD1
CDR3 protein: CASSGQGWGAYNSPLHF
CDR3 DNA: TGTGCCAGCAGTGGACAGGGCTGGGGGGCCTATAATTCACCCCTCCACTTT

J gene: TRBJ2-1
clone size: few
V gene: TRBV7-9
D gene: -
CDR3 protein: CASSRGYNEQFF
CDR3 DNA: TGTGCCAGCAGCCGAGGCTACAATGAGCAGTTCTTC

J gene: TRBJ2-1
clone size: -
V gene: TRBV28
D gene: TRBD1
CDR3 protein: CASSTTGTGRYNEQFF
CDR3 DNA: TGTGCCAGCAGTACAACCGGGACAGGAAGATACAATGAGCAGTTCTTC

J gene: TRBJ1-3
clone size: medium-sized
V gene: TRBV7-2
D gene: -
CDR3 protein: CASSSSPGQGNTIYF
CDR3 DNA: TGTGCCAGCAGCTCCTCTCCGGGACAAGGAAACACCATATATTTT

J gene: TRBJ1-5
clone size: medium-sized
V gene: TRBV19
D gene: -
CDR3 protein: CASSIQGIQPQHF
CDR3 DNA: TGTGCCAGTAGTATACAAGGGATTCAGCCCCAGCATTTT

J gene: TRBJ2-1
clone size: -
V gene: TRBV19
D gene: -
CDR3 protein: CASSTHRDFSILGEQFF
CDR3 DNA: TGTGCCAGTAGCACCCACCGGGACTTTTCGATTTTGGGTGAGCAGTTCTTC

J gene: TRBJ2-7
clone size: medium-sized
V gene: TRBV9
D gene: -
CDR3 protein: CASSVGLGSYEQYF
CDR3 DNA: TGTGCCAGCAGCGTAGGCTTAGGCTCCTACGAGCAGTACTTC

J gene: TRBJ2-7
clone size: -
V gene: TRBV9
D gene: -
CDR3 protein: CASSPQGTSYEQYF
CDR3 DNA: TGTGCCAGCAGCCCACAAGGGACCTCCTACGAGCAGTACTTC

J gene: TRBJ1-3
clone size: few
V gene: TRBV4-2
D gene: -
CDR3 protein: CASSQAPTTGSGNTIYF
CDR3 DNA: TGTGCCAGCAGCCAAGCTCCGACGACGGGGTCTGGAAACACCATATATTTT

J gene: TRBJ1-2
clone size: -
V gene: TRBV5-1
D gene: -
CDR3 protein: CASSWSRSRDGYTF
CDR3 DNA: TGCGCCAGCAGCTGGAGTAGGTCGAGGGATGGCTACACCTTC

J gene: TRBJ1-5
clone size: -
V gene: TRBV4-1
D gene: -
CDR3 protein: CASSHINEFQPQHF
CDR3 DNA: TGCGCCAGCAGCCACATTAACGAGTTCCAGCCCCAGCATTTT

J gene: TRBJ2-1
clone size: -
V gene: TRBV2
D gene: TRBD1
CDR3 protein: CASTGGVNEQFF
CDR3 DNA: TGTGCCAGTACAGGGGGCGTAAATGAGCAGTTCTTC

J gene: TRBJ1-3
clone size: -
V gene: TRBV6-5
D gene: -
CDR3 protein: CASSYSGNRPDTIYF
CDR3 DNA: TGTGCCAGCAGTTACTCGGGGAATCGGCCTGACACCATATATTTT

J gene: TRBJ2-7
clone size: -
V gene: TRBV18
D gene: -
CDR3 protein: CASSPELDYEQYF
CDR3 DNA: TGTGCCAGCTCACCCGAACTGGACTACGAGCAGTACTTC

J gene: TRBJ2-1
clone size: -
V gene: TRBV5-1
D gene: TRBD2
CDR3 protein: CASSLTSGRRREQFF
CDR3 DNA: TGCGCCAGCAGCTTAACTAGCGGGAGGAGAAGGGAGCAGTTCTTC

J gene: TRBJ2-1
clone size: few
V gene: TRBV19
D gene: -
CDR3 protein: CASSTPNEQFF
CDR3 DNA: TGTGCCAGTAGTACCCCCAATGAGCAGTTCTTC

J gene: TRBJ2-7
clone size: -
V gene: TRBV7-2
D gene: -
CDR3 protein: CASSLFYGPYEQYF
CDR3 DNA: TGTGCCAGCAGCTTATTTTACGGGCCCTACGAGCAGTACTTC

J gene: TRBJ1-2
clone size: -
V gene: TRBV2
D gene: TRBD1
CDR3 protein: CASRDWGQGIYGYTF
CDR3 DNA: TGTGCCAGCAGGGATTGGGGACAGGGGATCTATGGCTACACCTTC

J gene: TRBJ2-2
clone size: once
V gene: TRBV19
D gene: TRBD2
CDR3 protein: CASTAGSGLYTGELFF
CDR3 DNA: TGTGCCAGTACCGCGGGTAGCGGGTTATACACCGGGGAGCTGTTTTTT

J gene: TRBJ1-5
clone size: medium-sized
V gene: TRBV7-2
D gene: -
CDR3 protein: CASSLGRSGNQPQHF
CDR3 DNA: TGTGCCAGCAGCTTAGGGCGGTCGGGCAATCAGCCCCAGCATTTT

J gene: TRBJ2-2
clone size: few
V gene: TRBV5-1
D gene: TRBD1
CDR3 protein: CASIRGQGGTGELFF
CDR3 DNA: TGCGCCAGCATACGGGGACAGGGTGGCACCGGGGAGCTGTTTTTT

J gene: TRBJ2-7
clone size: once
V gene: TRBV15
D gene: -
CDR3 protein: CATSRDGLIAHEQYF
CDR3 DNA: TGTGCCACCAGCAGAGATGGTCTGATTGCCCACGAGCAGTACTTC

J gene: TRBJ1-3
clone size: few
V gene: TRBV2
D gene: -
CDR3 protein: CASSVQGLSGNTIYF
CDR3 DNA: TGTGCCAGCAGTGTTCAGGGCCTCTCTGGAAACACCATATATTTT

J gene: TRBJ2-3
clone size: -
V gene: TRBV6-6
D gene: -
CDR3 protein: CASSYGGTTDTQYF
CDR3 DNA: TGTGCCAGCAGTTACGGGGGGACCACAGATACGCAGTATTTT

J gene: TRBJ2-2
clone size: -
V gene: TRBV28
D gene: TRBD2
CDR3 protein: CASSFLSGGNTGELFF
CDR3 DNA: TGTGCCAGCAGTTTCCTTAGCGGGGGGAACACCGGGGAGCTGTTTTTT

J gene: TRBJ2-1
clone size: -
V gene: TRBV7-6
D gene: TRBD2
CDR3 protein: CASSLVGSGRGNEQFF
CDR3 DNA: TGTGCCAGCAGCTTAGTGGGTAGCGGGAGGGGCAATGAGCAGTTCTTC

J gene: TRBJ2-1
clone size: -
V gene: TRBV9
D gene: TRBD2
CDR3 protein: CASSRLTGTSGEQFF
CDR3 DNA: TGTGCCAGCAGCAGATTGACCGGGACTAGCGGTGAGCAGTTCTTC

J gene: TRBJ2-7
clone size: -
V gene: TRBV27
D gene: -
CDR3 protein: CASSLNFYHEQYF
CDR3 DNA: TGTGCCAGCAGTTTAAATTTTTACCACGAGCAGTACTTC

J gene: TRBJ2-1
clone size: -
V gene: TRBV2
D gene: -
CDR3 protein: CASSEGTFYNEQFF
CDR3 DNA: TGTGCCAGCAGTGAAGGTACTTTCTACAATGAGCAGTTCTTC

J gene: TRBJ2-6
clone size: -
V gene: TRBV7-3
D gene: -
CDR3 protein: CASSLPGANVLTF
CDR3 DNA: TGTGCCAGCAGCTTGCCTGGGGCCAACGTCCTGACTTTC

J gene: TRBJ1-1
clone size: -
V gene: TRBV5-6
D gene: TRBD1
CDR3 protein: CASSKGPGQGLSTEAFF
CDR3 DNA: TGTGCCAGCAGCAAAGGACCGGGACAGGGGCTAAGCACTGAAGCTTTCTTT

J gene: TRBJ2-7
clone size: -
V gene: TRBV29-1
D gene: -
CDR3 protein: CSVGRVPYEQYF
CDR3 DNA: TGCAGCGTTGGTAGGGTCCCCTACGAGCAGTACTTC

J gene: TRBJ2-6
clone size: few
V gene: TRBV7-2
D gene: -
CDR3 protein: CASSLGPPGSGANVLTF
CDR3 DNA: TGTGCCAGCAGCTTAGGTCCTCCCGGCTCTGGGGCCAACGTCCTGACTTTC

J gene: TRBJ1-3
clone size: few
V gene: TRBV15
D gene: -
CDR3 protein: CATSRGDSGNTIYF
CDR3 DNA: TGTGCCACCAGCAGGGGGGACTCTGGAAACACCATATATTTT

J gene: TRBJ2-3
clone size: -
V gene: TRBV11-2
D gene: -
CDR3 protein: CASSLVSTDTQYF
CDR3 DNA: TGTGCCAGCAGCTTAGTTTCCACAGATACGCAGTATTTT

J gene: TRBJ1-1
clone size: -
V gene: TRBV29-1
D gene: TRBD1
CDR3 protein: CSVENTGGEAFF
CDR3 DNA: TGCAGCGTTGAAAACACAGGGGGTGAAGCTTTCTTT

J gene: TRBJ2-5
clone size: -
V gene: TRBV27
D gene: -
CDR3 protein: CASKVGNQETQYF
CDR3 DNA: TGTGCCAGCAAGGTGGGGAATCAAGAGACCCAGTACTTC

J gene: TRBJ1-3
clone size: -
V gene: TRBV7-2
D gene: -
CDR3 protein: CASSFGLSGNTIYF
CDR3 DNA: TGTGCCAGCAGCTTCGGTCTCTCTGGAAACACCATATATTTT

J gene: TRBJ2-1
clone size: -
V gene: TRBV5-1
D gene: TRBD2
CDR3 protein: CASSIGTSGGAREQFF
CDR3 DNA: TGCGCCAGCAGCATAGGGACTAGCGGGGGGGCAAGGGAGCAGTTCTTC

J gene: TRBJ1-1
clone size: -
V gene: TRBV27
D gene: -
CDR3 protein: CASSLTGGALETEAFF
CDR3 DNA: TGTGCCAGCAGTCTCACAGGCGGGGCCCTCGAAACTGAAGCTTTCTTT

J gene: TRBJ1-1
clone size: -
V gene: TRBV5-6
D gene: TRBD1
CDR3 protein: CASSYGQGSYSPPEAFF
CDR3 DNA: TGTGCCAGCAGCTACGGACAGGGTTCCTACAGCCCCCCTGAAGCTTTCTTT

J gene: TRBJ2-1
clone size: -
V gene: TRBV29-1
D gene: TRBD2
CDR3 protein: CSVESRGGRAGIYNEQFF
CDR3 DNA: TGCAGCGTTGAATCTAGGGGCGGGAGGGCCGGAATCTACAATGAGCAGTTCTTC

J gene: TRBJ2-2
clone size: medium-sized
V gene: TRBV5-4
D gene: TRBD1
CDR3 protein: CASSKNPGQGTNTGELFF
CDR3 DNA: TGTGCCAGCAGCAAAAACCCGGGACAGGGCACAAACACCGGGGAGCTGTTTTTT

J gene: TRBJ1-5
clone size: -
V gene: TRBV10-2
D gene: -
CDR3 protein: CASSDAGVRPQHF
CDR3 DNA: TGCGCCAGCAGTGATGCAGGGGTTCGGCCCCAGCATTTT

J gene: TRBJ1-1
clone size: -
V gene: TRBV5-4
D gene: -
CDR3 protein: CASSANTEAFF
CDR3 DNA: TGTGCCAGCAGCGCTAACACTGAAGCTTTCTTT

J gene: TRBJ2-6
clone size: few
V gene: TRBV4-2
D gene: -
CDR3 protein: CASSQEPDSGANVLTF
CDR3 DNA: TGTGCCAGCAGCCAAGAACCCGACTCTGGGGCCAACGTCCTGACTTTC

J gene: TRBJ2-1
clone size: once
V gene: TRBV7-9
D gene: TRBD1
CDR3 protein: CASSLALGQLTYNEQFF
CDR3 DNA: TGTGCCAGCAGCTTAGCGCTGGGACAGCTCACCTACAATGAGCAGTTCTTC

J gene: TRBJ1-1
clone size: -
V gene: TRBV6-6
D gene: -
CDR3 protein: CAGGRQPNTEAFF
CDR3 DNA: TGTGCCGGCGGCCGGCAGCCGAACACTGAAGCTTTCTTT

J gene: TRBJ1-2
clone size: -
V gene: TRBV7-2
D gene: -
CDR3 protein: CASSLRGMGYGYTF
CDR3 DNA: TGTGCCAGCAGCTTAAGGGGAATGGGCTATGGCTACACCTTC

J gene: TRBJ2-5
clone size: -
V gene: TRBV11-2
D gene: TRBD2
CDR3 protein: CASRIAGGKETQYF
CDR3 DNA: TGTGCCAGCAGAATAGCGGGAGGGAAAGAGACCCAGTACTTC

J gene: TRBJ1-1
clone size: -
V gene: TRBV11-2
D gene: -
CDR3 protein: CASSLYSGAGAEAFF
CDR3 DNA: TGTGCCAGCAGCCTATACTCAGGGGCCGGGGCTGAAGCTTTCTTT